One and the same sample provided the 20 T cell receptor beta chains below, sequenced in a study of T cell clonality in common variable immunodeficiency. The data were produced by immunoSEQ multiplex PCR, yet TCRdb's version contains in-frame clones alone and is incomplete. The table lists 30,000 or so clones, with no singletons. No antigen has been assigned to these receptors. Study-wide results and limits: Fewer deletions and N-nucleotide insertions were reportedly seen in common variable immunodeficiency TCR beta sequences.

The sequenced material came from peripheral blood mononuclear cells. All receptors come from a human donor with common variable immunodeficiency.

A remark on this clone: The DNA ends 3 residues before the CDR3 does, and the rest of the CDR3 is filled in from the germline J gene. The sample holds other DNA sequences that translate to the same CDR3. V gene TRBV7-3 combines with J gene TRBJ2-7; TRBD1 matches 7 bases. This CDR3 contains 15 residues. Germline V gene lookup returns CDR1 SGHTA and CDR2 FQGTGA. V shed 5 bases and J 2 bases; nucleotides not matched to a gene: 9. CDR3 bases read: TGTGCCAGCAGCCTACGACAGGGAGCGACCTACGAG. Its translation is CASSLRQGATYE. The entire CDR3 sequence reads CASSLRQGATYEQYF.

This clone was seen a few times. The read halts 3 residues ahead of the CDR3 end, with the missing end drawn from the germline J gene. This chain connects TRBV7-3 to TRBJ1-1; tentatively, D is TRBD1 (6 bases). Germline loops: CDR1 SGHTA, CDR2 FQGTGA. The CDR3 has 12 amino acids. The CDR3 DNA, read in part, is TGTGCCAGCAGCTCGCAGGGGCCCCCA. This encodes CASSSQGPP. The entire CDR3 protein reads CASSSQGPPAFF.

This clone was detected many times. The CDR3 goes on 3 residues after the read ends, and that part is filled in from the germline J gene. This chain uses TRBV18 with TRBJ1-2; a weak D match, TRBD1 (6 bases). Trimming cost V 6 bases and J 4 bases, with 12 bases left between them. Looked up from germline, CDR1 is KGHSH and CDR2 is LQKENI. The CDR3 is 13 amino acids. CDR3 sequence reads: CASSLTGPYGYTF. The part of the CDR3 DNA that was read is TGTGCCAGCTCTTTGACAGGCCCCTATGGC. The entire variable domain, with the rest obtained from reference TRBV18 and TRBJ1-2, is as follows: NAGVMQNPRHLVRRRGQEARLRCSPMKGHSHVYWYRQLPEEGLKFMVYLQKENIIDESGMPKERFSAEFPKEGPSILRIQQVVRGDSAAYFCASSLTGPYGYTFGSGTRLTVV.

This clone was counted many times. Incomplete CDR3 DNA: TGTGCCTGGAGTGTACTCGTGAACACTGAA. Translated, it gives CAWSVLVNTE. In full, the CDR3 is CAWSVLVNTEAFF. The chain uses TRBV30 and TRBJ1-1; D is uncertain. The read gets to within 3 residues of the CDR3 end, and the germline J gene fills in the rest. Deletions cut 0 bases from V and 0 bases from J, with 5 bases between. Germline CDR1 GTSNPN, CDR2 SVGIG (reference sequence). The CDR3 covers 13 residues.

In the case of this clone: The junction departs from germline at one end; a sequencing error may be responsible. From the germline J gene comes the end of the CDR3, since the read stops 3 residues before it. This chain uses TRBV5-1 with TRBJ1-6; perhaps TRBD1 as D (6 bases). The CDR3 has 16 amino acids. From germline, CDR1 is SGHRS and CDR2 YFSETQ. CDR3 DNA, as far as it was read: TGCGCCAGCAGCTCTCGGACAGCGACCTACAATTCACCC. Protein product: CASSSRTATYNSP. The CDR3 in its entirety is CASSSRTATYNSPLHF.

This clone was found many times. The observed sequence ends 3 residues before the CDR3 terminus, with the missing tail filled in from the germline J gene. V usage is TRBV19 and J usage is TRBJ1-1; D is uncertain. The CDR3 runs 13 residues. V lost 3 bases and J 3 bases, leaving 8 bases between the germline ends. Germline V gene data show CDR1 as LNHDA and CDR2 as SQIVND (reference sequence). The CDR3 protein is CASSMGRHTEAFF. The CDR3 bases that were read are TGTGCCAGTAGTATGGGCAGGCACACTGAA.

As for this clone: This is likely an artifact of a read error, given a far larger clone one base away. The sequence runs out 3 residues before the end of the CDR3; the remainder is reconstructed from the germline J gene. V gene TRBV18 combines with J gene TRBJ1-3; D not certain. The CDR3 loop spans 12 amino acids. Germline V lookup: CDR1 KGHSH, CDR2 LQKENI. The CDR3 bases that were read are TGTGCCCGCTCACCCCTCGGAAACACC. Amino acid sequence: CARSPLGNT. The full CDR3 protein reads CARSPLGNTIYF.

As regards this clone: The CDR3 is cut off 3 residues early in the read; its end comes from the germline J gene. The chain employs TRBV6-2 or TRBV6-3 and TRBJ1-1, with 12 positions matching TRBD1. Germline values: CDR1 MNHEY, CDR2 SVGEGT. The V gene end was trimmed by 6 bases and the J gene end by 4 bases; junction bases not matched to a gene: 6. CDR3 length: 15 residues. The sequenced part of the CDR3 DNA is TGTGCCAGCAGATGGGACAGGGGGCTTGGCACTGAA. This gives the protein CASRWDRGLGTE. The whole CDR3 is CASRWDRGLGTEAFF.

This clone was counted a few times. The read ends 3 residues shy of where the CDR3 ends; the end is completed using the germline J gene. The chain uses TRBV7-3 and TRBJ2-3, with 8 bases aligning to TRBD1. After removal of 5 bases from V and 5 bases from J, the junction contained 6 bases not matched to a gene. CDR3 length: 14 residues. Germline loops: CDR1 SGHTA, CDR2 FQGTGA. The CDR3 reads CASSPDRVGDTQYF. CDR3 DNA (partial): TGTGCCAGCAGCCCGGACAGGGTCGGAGATACG.

Regarding this clone: The read is 3 residues too short to cover the CDR3 end, so that end is filled in from the germline J gene. This sequence joins TRBV19 and TRBJ2-2, with TRBD1 identical over 12 bases. This CDR3 has 16 amino acids. Germline values: CDR1 LNHDA, CDR2 SQIVND (reference sequence). Unmatched junction bases numbered 10, after V lost 7 bases and J lost 7 bases. The CDR3 sequence is CASTGGTGGFGGELFF. The covered CDR3 bases are TGTGCCAGTACAGGAGGGACAGGGGGCTTCGGCGGGGAG.

In the case of this clone: The read ends 3 residues early relative to the CDR3; the germline J gene fills the gap. The chain couples TRBV5-1 to TRBJ2-1, with TRBD2 matching over 9 bases. Germline CDR1 is SGHRS and CDR2 is YFSETQ. The trim removed 4 bases at V and 5 bases at J, leaving 13 bases unmatched. The CDR3 runs to 17 residues. The CDR3 sequence: CASSPRVAGAGNNEQFF. The CDR3 DNA, read in part, is TGCGCCAGCAGCCCCCGGGTAGCGGGGGCCGGGAACAATGAG.

This clone was detected a few times. The CDR3 end is not reached by the read, which stops 3 residues before it; the germline J gene fills it in. The chain uses TRBV7-9 and TRBJ2-7; TRBD1 might be the D (5 bases). The CDR3 has 13 amino acids. V dropped 7 bases and J dropped 6 bases, with 16 bases sitting between them. The germline V gene has CDR1 SEHNR and CDR2 FQNEAQ (reference sequence). The CDR3 bases that were read are TGTGCCAGCACACCGGGCCAGGGTCCCGAG. Residues: CASTPGQGPE. Given in full, the CDR3 is CASTPGQGPEQYF. The full variable domain, in which reference TRBV7-9 and TRBJ2-7 provide the parts outside the CDR3, is DTGVSQNPRHKITKRGQNVTFRCDPISEHNRLYWYRQTLGQGPEFLTYFQNEAQLEKSRLLSDRFSAERPKGSFSTLEIQRTEQGDSAMYLCASTPGQGPEQYFGPGTRLTVT.

As for this clone: The read falls 3 residues short of the CDR3 end, and the missing part is taken from the germline J gene. The gene calls are TRBV18 and TRBJ2-3, with 10 bases fitting TRBD2. Trimming cost V 3 bases and J 1 base; bases outside gene matches: 7. CDR1 is KGHSH and CDR2 is LQKENI in the germline V gene. The CDR3 length is 17 residues. CDR3 in amino acids: CASSPPSGTSGTDTQYF. CDR3 DNA (partial): TGTGCCAGCTCACCCCCCTCCGGGACTAGCGGCACAGATACG.

Points on this clone: The read ends 3 residues shy of where the CDR3 ends; the end is completed using the germline J gene. The V call is TRBV6-2 or TRBV6-3, the J call TRBJ2-1; 8 nucleotides match TRBD2. V shed 5 bases, J shed 8 bases, and the junction held 11 bases outside the gene matches. The germline V gene encodes CDR1 MNHEY and CDR2 SVGEGT. The CDR3 loop spans 15 amino acids. Incomplete CDR3 DNA: TGTGCCAGCAGTCAAGGACGGGGGGGCCGGGATGAG. Amino acid sequence: CASSQGRGGRDE. In full, the CDR3 is CASSQGRGGRDEQFF.

In this sample, this clone turned up a few times. The missing CDR3 end, 3 residues past where the read stops, is filled in from the germline J gene. The genes are TRBV5-1 and TRBJ2-5; 9 nucleotides align to TRBD1. Germline lookup yields CDR1 SGHRS and CDR2 YFSETQ. The CDR3 covers 17 residues. J gave up 1 base and V 0 bases, and 7 bases lay outside the gene matches. The sequenced CDR3 bases are TGCGCCAGCAGCTTGGCCGGAGGACAGGGGCTCCAAGAGACC. Its protein is CASSLAGGQGLQET. The full CDR3 protein reads CASSLAGGQGLQETQYF.

This clone was observed a few times. From the germline J gene comes the end of the CDR3, since the read stops 3 residues before it. The rearrangement uses TRBV7-9 and TRBJ1-2, with D perhaps TRBD1 (6 bases). The CDR3 is 14 amino acids. Trimming removed 5 bases from V and 3 bases from J, with 13 bases in between. The germline CDR1 and CDR2 sequences are SEHNR and FQNEAQ (reference sequence). CDR3 region: CASSTGKRDYGYTF. The CDR3 DNA, read in part, is TGTGCCAGCAGCACAGGGAAGAGGGACTATGGC. The full variable domain, with the rest looked up from reference TRBV7-9 and TRBJ1-2, is DTGVSQNPRHKITKRGQNVTFRCDPISEHNRLYWYRQTLGQGPEFLTYFQNEAQLEKSRLLSDRFSAERPKGSFSTLEIQRTEQGDSAMYLCASSTGKRDYGYTFGSGTRLTVV.

This clone has ten or more counts. The CDR3 is cut off 3 residues early in the read; its end comes from the germline J gene. The chain employs TRBV20-1 and TRBJ2-3; 8 bases align to TRBD2. There are 16 residues in the CDR3. Germline V lookup: CDR1 DFQATT, CDR2 SNEGSKA (reference sequence). The J segment lost 8 bases and the V segment lost 5 bases, leaving 18 bases of the junction unmatched. The part of the CDR3 DNA that was read is TGCAGTGCTGACCCCCTCAGCCGGGGGGGCCTAGGTACG. Amino acid sequence: CSADPLSRGGLGT. The complete CDR3 reads CSADPLSRGGLGTQYF.

In regard to this clone: The sequence runs out 3 residues before the end of the CDR3; the remainder is reconstructed from the germline J gene. The rearrangement uses TRBV2 and TRBJ2-3; 7 nucleotides line up with TRBD1. This CDR3 comprises 18 residues. Germline CDR1 and CDR2: SNHLY and FYNNEI. The V and J ends lost 0 bases and 2 bases, in that order; junction bases with no gene match: 11. The CDR3 bases that were read are TGTGCCAGCAGTGAAGCCCTTAAACTGACAGGGAACACAGATACG. It codes for CASSEALKLTGNTDT. The complete CDR3 protein is CASSEALKLTGNTDTQYF.

This clone has just a few counts. The read finishes 3 residues shy of the CDR3 end, and the germline J gene is used to complete it. The chain recombines TRBV19 with TRBJ1-2; 8 bases fit TRBD1. The CDR3 is 15 amino acids. Per the germline V gene, CDR1 is LNHDA and CDR2 is SQIVND (reference sequence). V was pared by 3 bases and J by 4 bases, with 7 bases of the junction left unmatched. This chain's CDR3 is CASSMAGGAGYGYTF. CDR3 bases read: TGTGCCAGTAGTATGGCAGGGGGCGCAGGCTATGGC.

In this sample, this clone turned up a few times. Coverage ceases 3 residues before the CDR3 finishes, and the germline J gene fills in the end. The rearrangement joins TRBV7-9 to TRBJ2-7; D may be TRBD2 (6 bases). This CDR3 region has 14 residues. CDR1 is SEHNR, CDR2 FQNEAQ, per germline (reference sequence). The germline V and J ends were trimmed by 4 bases and 4 bases, with 14 bases remaining between them. CDR3 DNA, as far as it was read: TGTGCCAGCAGCTCGGGACTGCGAACTTACGAG. This encodes CASSSGLRTYE. The CDR3 as a whole reads CASSSGLRTYEQYF.